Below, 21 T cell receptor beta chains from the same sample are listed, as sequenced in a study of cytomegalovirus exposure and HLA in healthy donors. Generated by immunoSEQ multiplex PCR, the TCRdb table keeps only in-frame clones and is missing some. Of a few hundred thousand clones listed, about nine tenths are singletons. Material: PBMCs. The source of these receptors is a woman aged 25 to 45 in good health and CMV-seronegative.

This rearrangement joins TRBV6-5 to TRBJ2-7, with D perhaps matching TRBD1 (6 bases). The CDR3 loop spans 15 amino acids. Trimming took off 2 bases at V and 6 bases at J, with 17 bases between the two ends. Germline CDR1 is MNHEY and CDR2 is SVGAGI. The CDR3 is CASSYLRQGISEQYF. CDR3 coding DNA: TGTGCCAGCAGTTACCTGAGGCAGGGGATCTCCGAGCAGTACTTC.

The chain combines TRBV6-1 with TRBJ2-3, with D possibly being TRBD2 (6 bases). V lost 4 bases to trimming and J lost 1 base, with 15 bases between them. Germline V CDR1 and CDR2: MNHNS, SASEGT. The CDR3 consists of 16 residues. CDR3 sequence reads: CASSGPGRGGTDTQYF. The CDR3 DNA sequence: TGTGCCAGCAGTGGTCCAGGGCGGGGAGGCACAGATACGCAGTATTTT.

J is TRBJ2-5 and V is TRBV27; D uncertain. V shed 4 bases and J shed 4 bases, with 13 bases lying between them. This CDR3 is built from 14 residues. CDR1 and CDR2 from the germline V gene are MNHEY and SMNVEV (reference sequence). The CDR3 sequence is CASSSPQYLETQYF. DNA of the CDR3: TGTGCCAGCAGTTCACCCCAGTATCTAGAGACCCAGTACTTC.

The CDR3 spells CASCDLSNEQFF. The CDR3 nucleotides read TGTGCCAGCTGTGACCTCTCGAATGAGCAGTTCTTC. The genes are TRBV6-5 and TRBJ2-1; unclear D gene. Trimming shortened V by 8 bases and J by 7 bases, and 12 bases separated the two germline ends. CDR3 length: 12 residues. Germline CDR1 reads MNHEY; CDR2 reads SVGAGI.

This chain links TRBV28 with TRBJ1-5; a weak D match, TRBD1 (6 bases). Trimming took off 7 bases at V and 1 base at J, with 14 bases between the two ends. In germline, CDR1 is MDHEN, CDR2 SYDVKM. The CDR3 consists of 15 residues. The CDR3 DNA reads TGTGCCAGCAACCCTGGGCAGGGGAGCAATCAGCCCCAGCATTTT. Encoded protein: CASNPGQGSNQPQHF.

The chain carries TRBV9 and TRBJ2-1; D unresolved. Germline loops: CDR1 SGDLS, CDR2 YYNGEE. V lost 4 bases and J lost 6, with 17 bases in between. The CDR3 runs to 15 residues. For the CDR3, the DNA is TGTGCCAGCAGCCCCCTCGAGGTGTTCCTCAATGAGCAGTTCTTC. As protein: CASSPLEVFLNEQFF.

The CDR3 protein is CASSVSIIYEQYF. CDR3 nucleotides: TGTGCCAGCTCCGTCTCGATCATTTACGAGCAGTACTTC. The chain combines TRBV28 with TRBJ2-7; D is unclear. V was trimmed by 8 bases and J by 4 bases, leaving 15 bases between them. The CDR3 has 13 amino acids. Germline V gene lookup returns CDR1 MDHEN and CDR2 SYDVKM.

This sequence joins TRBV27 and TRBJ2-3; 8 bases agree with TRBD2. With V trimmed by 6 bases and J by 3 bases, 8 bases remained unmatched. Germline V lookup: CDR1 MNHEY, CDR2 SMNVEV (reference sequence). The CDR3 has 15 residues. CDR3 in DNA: TGTGCCAGCAGACTCCGGGGGGGCTTAACAGATACGCAGTATTTT. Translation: CASRLRGGLTDTQYF.

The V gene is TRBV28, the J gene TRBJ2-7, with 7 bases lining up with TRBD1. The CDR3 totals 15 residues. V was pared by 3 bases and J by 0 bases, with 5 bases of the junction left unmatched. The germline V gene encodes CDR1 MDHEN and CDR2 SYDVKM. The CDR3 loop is CASSFETGVSYEQYF. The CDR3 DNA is TGTGCCAGCAGTTTCGAAACAGGGGTCTCCTACGAGCAGTACTTC.

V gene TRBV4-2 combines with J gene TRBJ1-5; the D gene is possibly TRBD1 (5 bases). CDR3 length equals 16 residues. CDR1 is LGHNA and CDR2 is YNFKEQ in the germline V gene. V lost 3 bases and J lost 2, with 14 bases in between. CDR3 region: CASSQTPAGGNQPQHF. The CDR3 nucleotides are TGTGCCAGCAGCCAGACCCCGGCGGGGGGCAATCAGCCCCAGCATTTT.

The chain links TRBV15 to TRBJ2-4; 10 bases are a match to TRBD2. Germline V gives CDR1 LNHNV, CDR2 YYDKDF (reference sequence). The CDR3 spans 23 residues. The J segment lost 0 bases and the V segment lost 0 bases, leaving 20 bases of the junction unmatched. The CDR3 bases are TGTGCCACCAGCAGAGAAGGTCCTTCGAGCGGGAGGGCCGGTCCCTTAGCCAAAAACATTCAGTACTTC. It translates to CATSREGPSSGRAGPLAKNIQYF.

The CDR3 region has the DNA TGTGCCAGCAGCTTGGCTGAGGGGGGCATATGGGAGACCCAGTACTTC. This sequence encodes CASSLAEGGIWETQYF. V is TRBV5-8 and J is TRBJ2-5; D possibly matches TRBD1 or TRBD2 (6 bases each). This CDR3 is 16 amino acids long. With 0 bases removed from V and 5 bases from J, the gap between germline ends came to 17 bases. Looked up from germline, CDR1 is SGHTS and CDR2 is YDEGEE.

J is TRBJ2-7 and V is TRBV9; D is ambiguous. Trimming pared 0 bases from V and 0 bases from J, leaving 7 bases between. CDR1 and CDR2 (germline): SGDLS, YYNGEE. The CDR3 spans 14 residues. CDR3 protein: CASSVAESSYEQYF. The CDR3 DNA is TGTGCCAGCAGCGTAGCGGAGAGCTCCTACGAGCAGTACTTC. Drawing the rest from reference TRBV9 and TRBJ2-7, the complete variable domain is DSGVTQTPKHLITATGQRVTLRCSPRSGDLSVYWYQQSLDQGLQFLIQYYNGEERAKGNILERFSAQQFPDLHSELNLSSLELGDSALYFCASSVAESSYEQYFGPGTRLTVT.

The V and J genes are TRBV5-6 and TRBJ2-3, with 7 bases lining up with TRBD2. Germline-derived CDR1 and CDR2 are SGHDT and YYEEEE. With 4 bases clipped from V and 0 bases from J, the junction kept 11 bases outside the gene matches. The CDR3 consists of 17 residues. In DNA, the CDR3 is TGTGCCAGCAGCGGTTACTCGGGGGGAGAAAGCACAGATACGCAGTATTTT. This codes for CASSGYSGGESTDTQYF.

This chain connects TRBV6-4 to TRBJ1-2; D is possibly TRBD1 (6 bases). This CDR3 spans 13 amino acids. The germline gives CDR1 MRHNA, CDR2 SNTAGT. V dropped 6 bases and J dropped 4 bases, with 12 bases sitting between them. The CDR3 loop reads CASSPGAAYGYTF. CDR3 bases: TGTGCCAGCAGCCCAGGGGCGGCCTATGGCTACACCTTC.

For the CDR3, the DNA is TGTGCCAGCAGTTTAGGTACCGGGGAGCTGTTTTTT. Amino acid sequence: CASSLGTGELFF. The J gene is TRBJ2-2, the V gene TRBV6-6; D remains unclear. Trimming cost V 4 bases and J 5 bases, with 5 bases left between them. The germline V gene encodes CDR1 MNHNY and CDR2 SVGAGI (reference sequence). The CDR3 loop spans 12 amino acids.

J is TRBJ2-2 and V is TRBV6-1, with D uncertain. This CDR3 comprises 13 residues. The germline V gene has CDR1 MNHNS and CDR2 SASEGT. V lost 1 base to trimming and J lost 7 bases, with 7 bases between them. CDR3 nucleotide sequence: TGTGCCAGCAGTGAAGGTCGTCTCGGGGAGCTGTTTTTT. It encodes CASSEGRLGELFF.

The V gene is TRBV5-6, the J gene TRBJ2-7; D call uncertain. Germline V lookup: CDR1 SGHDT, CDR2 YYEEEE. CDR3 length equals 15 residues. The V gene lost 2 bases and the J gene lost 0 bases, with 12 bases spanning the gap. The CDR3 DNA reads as TGTGCCAGCAGCTTTGGACCGAAAGGCTCCTACGAGCAGTACTTC. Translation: CASSFGPKGSYEQYF.

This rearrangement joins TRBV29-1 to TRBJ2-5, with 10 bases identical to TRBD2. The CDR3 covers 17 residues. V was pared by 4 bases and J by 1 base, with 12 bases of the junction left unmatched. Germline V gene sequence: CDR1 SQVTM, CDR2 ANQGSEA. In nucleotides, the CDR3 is TGCAGCGTTGGACCCTTACCTGGGACTAGCGTCCAAGAGACCCAGTACTTC. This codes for CSVGPLPGTSVQETQYF.

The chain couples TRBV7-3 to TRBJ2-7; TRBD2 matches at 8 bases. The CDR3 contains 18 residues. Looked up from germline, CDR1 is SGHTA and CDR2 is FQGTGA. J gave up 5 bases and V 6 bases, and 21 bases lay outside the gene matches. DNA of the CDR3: TGTGCCAGCAGTACATTTCCAGCGGGAGATCGACTACGACACGAGCAGTACTTC. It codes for CASSTFPAGDRLRHEQYF.

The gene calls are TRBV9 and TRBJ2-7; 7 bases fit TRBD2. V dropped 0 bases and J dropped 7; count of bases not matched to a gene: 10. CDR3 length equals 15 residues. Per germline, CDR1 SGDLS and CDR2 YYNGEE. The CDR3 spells CASSVASGGAGEQYF. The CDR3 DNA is TGTGCCAGCAGCGTAGCATCGGGAGGAGCGGGGGAGCAGTACTTC.